In its sample, the clone carrying this T cell receptor beta chain was seen many times. The entry originates in a study of human T cells and chemical hapten exposure. TCRdb independently ran MiXCR on the RACE reads; one entry per CDR3 protein. The sample has around 71,000 distinct CDR3 sequences, around 9.8% seen once. Time point of the sample: patch test 1, 2 weeks after DPC sensitization. Treatment defined: therapeutic diphenylcyclopropenone sensitization with weekly scalp DPC. This TCR derives from a woman in her thirties or forties with alopecia areata. Some clones in this sample may be carry-over from other donors' samples. The sample was whole blood, taken in connection with sensitization to the hapten diphenylcyclopropenone (DPC).

In DNA form, the CDR3 reads TGTGCCAGCAGCCCTACAGGTCTGATGTCTGGAAACACCATATATTTT. This sequence encodes CASSPTGLMSGNTIYF. This sequence joins TRBV7-9 and TRBJ1-3; weak D call: TRBD1 (5 bases). Germline V gene sequence: CDR1 SEHNR, CDR2 FQNEAQ (reference sequence). The CDR3 spans 16 residues. Trimming took off 5 bases at V and 1 base at J, with 15 bases between the two ends.